This TCR beta chain was observed in a study of blood T cell repertoires in COVID-19. Looked up from germline, CDR1 is PRHDT and CDR2 is FYEKMQ (reference sequence). With 0 bases removed from V and 4 bases from J, the gap between germline ends came to 7 bases. The CDR3 is 14 amino acids. The method was immunoSEQ multiplex PCR; TCRdb's version includes in-frame clones alone and lacks a portion of them. The profile covers approximately 190,000 clones, with about 84% appearing a single time and more than 5% taken by the ten largest. The V and J genes are TRBV13 and TRBJ1-5, with D perhaps TRBD1 (5 bases). Sequencing was done on a sample of peripheral blood. The TCR was taken from a young woman with acute or convalescent COVID-19. Here the CDR3 DNA reads TGTGCCAGCAGCTTAGGGGACACTAATCAGCCCCAGCATTTT. Amino acids: CASSLGDTNQPQHF.